A single T cell receptor (beta chain) is shown here with its context. The sample is drawn from a study of shared clonotypes between healthy human individuals. At a deep level, the assay was run. This table comes from immunoSEQ multiplex PCR, and its TCRdb copy is limited to in-frame clones, with some not included. The data show a few million clones, about 92% seen once. From germline, CDR1 is KGHSH and CDR2 LQKENI. The CDR3 runs 15 residues. J lost 2 bases, V lost 5 bases, and 8 bases had no gene match. Input material: naive CD4+ T cells sorted from blood. Documented subset: CD45RA+ positively selected. This TCR came from a man aged 18 to 29 in good health. This chain links TRBV18 with TRBJ2-7; 8 positions match TRBD1. CDR3 DNA: TGTGCCAGCTCAGTACCGGGACAGGCCGCCTACGAGCAGTACTTC. This translates into CASSVPGQAAYEQYF.